Listed below are T cell receptor beta chains from one sample, sequenced in a study of cytomegalovirus exposure and HLA in healthy donors. The data were produced by immunoSEQ multiplex PCR, yet TCRdb's version contains in-frame clones alone and is incomplete. Found here are 110,000 or so clones, around 86% of them singletons; the top ten hold around 5%. Material for sequencing was PBMCs. Source of these receptors: a man between 18 and 29 years old in good health and CMV-seronegative. Each CDR3 is given with its conserved first and last residue. The order of the fields is J gene, V gene, CDR3 protein.

j_gene: TRBJ1-4; v_gene: TRBV30; CDR3aa: CAWSVGGQGDEKLFF
j_gene: TRBJ2-1; v_gene: TRBV7-9; CDR3aa: CASSFRGSPNDEQFF
j_gene: TRBJ1-2; v_gene: TRBV4-1; CDR3aa: CASSQDPTRSGYTF
j_gene: TRBJ2-1; v_gene: TRBV7-9; CDR3aa: CASSPRIGLAGPTNEQFF
j_gene: TRBJ2-2; v_gene: TRBV7-9; CDR3aa: CASSLWGVNTGELFF
j_gene: TRBJ2-7; v_gene: TRBV21-1; CDR3aa: CASSKVSLLSGDSYEQYF
j_gene: TRBJ1-3; v_gene: TRBV30; CDR3aa: CAWSLTSGNTIYF
j_gene: TRBJ2-1; v_gene: TRBV29-1; CDR3aa: CSVGLAPHNEQFF
j_gene: TRBJ2-7; v_gene: TRBV30; CDR3aa: CAWTDGQVTSYEQYF
j_gene: TRBJ1-2; v_gene: TRBV7-9; CDR3aa: CASSFNSRGDYGYTF
j_gene: TRBJ2-1; v_gene: TRBV2; CDR3aa: CASSERSSGRYEQFF
j_gene: TRBJ2-7; v_gene: TRBV25-1; CDR3aa: CASRDTGFSYEQYF
j_gene: TRBJ1-2; v_gene: TRBV9; CDR3aa: CASSTVGGGYGYTF
j_gene: TRBJ2-7; v_gene: TRBV6-1; CDR3aa: CASSLQQGTTYEQYF
j_gene: TRBJ1-1; v_gene: TRBV7-9; CDR3aa: CASSLLGGPGEAFF
j_gene: TRBJ2-1; v_gene: TRBV9; CDR3aa: CASSTGLAYNEQFF